This TCR beta chain was retrieved from a study of T cell responses to AZD1222 COVID-19 vaccine. Generated by immunoSEQ multiplex PCR, the TCRdb table keeps only in-frame clones and is missing some. The data contain approximately 120,000 clones, 70% to 90% of them seen just once; the ten biggest clones take up 10%. To note about this clone: The target antigen is unknown.

Study conclusions and caveats: Baseline serology detected seropositivity in only 6 or 7 AZD1222 recipients.

Per germline, CDR1 SGHRS and CDR2 YFSETQ. The V end lost 0 bases, the J end lost 1 base, and 7 bases lay between the germline ends. CDR3 size: 14 residues. Sequences were derived from peripheral blood, sampled on day 0 of AZD1222 vaccination. The clonotype was recovered from an adult in good health. The rearrangement uses TRBV5-1 and TRBJ1-1; D call uncertain. The CDR3 coding sequence is TGCGCCAGCAGCTTGGAAGGACGGAACACTGAAGCTTTCTTT. Residues: CASSLEGRNTEAFF.